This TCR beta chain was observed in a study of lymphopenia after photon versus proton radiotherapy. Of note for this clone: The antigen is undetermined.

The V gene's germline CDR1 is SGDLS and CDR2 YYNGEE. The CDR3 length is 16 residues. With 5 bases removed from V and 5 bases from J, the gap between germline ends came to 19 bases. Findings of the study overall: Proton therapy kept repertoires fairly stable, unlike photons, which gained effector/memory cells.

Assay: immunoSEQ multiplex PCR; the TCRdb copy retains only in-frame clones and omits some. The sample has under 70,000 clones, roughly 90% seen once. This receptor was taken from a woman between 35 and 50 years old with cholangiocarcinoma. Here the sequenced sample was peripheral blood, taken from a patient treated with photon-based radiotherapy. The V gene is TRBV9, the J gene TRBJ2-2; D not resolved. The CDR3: CASSPGLLQPTGELFF. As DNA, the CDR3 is TGTGCCAGCAGTCCAGGTTTGTTACAGCCAACCGGGGAGCTGTTTTTT.